This T cell receptor beta chain was documented in a study of T cell changes during pregnancy in multiple sclerosis. Assay: immunoSEQ multiplex PCR; the TCRdb copy retains only in-frame clones and omits some. The data contain roughly 39,000 clones, around 90% of them seen just once; the ten biggest clones take up around 0.4%. CDR3 length: 15 amino acids. The germline V gene encodes CDR1 LNHDA and CDR2 SQIVND (reference sequence). Trimming stripped 4 bases from V and 1 base from J, with 12 bases between. This sequence originates from a female donor in good health, enrolled as a control in a pregnancy study. The sample here was CD4+ T cells from peripheral blood mononuclear cells, taken after pregnancy. This chain uses TRBV19 with TRBJ2-3; TRBD2 is a possible D gene (6 bases). CDR3 DNA sequence: TGTGCCAGTAGTAGGGGGGAGGTTGGCACAGATACGCAGTATTTT. Translated, it gives CASSRGEVGTDTQYF.